The 9 T cell receptor beta chains reported below all come from one sample, sequenced in a study of blood T cell repertoires in COVID-19. Generated by immunoSEQ multiplex PCR, the TCRdb table keeps only in-frame clones and is missing some. The table includes around 300,000 clones, approximately 83% detected once. The sequencing input was peripheral blood. All receptors come from a woman aged 45-59 years who had recovered from COVID-19.

J is TRBJ2-1 and V is TRBV7-3; D is possibly TRBD2 (5 bases). CDR1 is SGHTA, CDR2 FQGTGA, per germline. V was clipped by 1 base and J by 0 bases, with 7 bases between them. This CDR3 contains 15 residues. The CDR3 loop reads CASSLIRDSYNEQFF. The DNA of the CDR3 is TGTGCCAGCAGCTTAATACGGGACTCCTACAATGAGCAGTTCTTC.

J is TRBJ2-1 and V is TRBV27, with 8 bases that match TRBD2. Trimming at V came to 5 bases and at J to 7 bases, leaving 10 bases not matched to a gene. The CDR3 length is 15 residues. Germline V gives CDR1 MNHEY, CDR2 SMNVEV (reference sequence). The CDR3 coding sequence is TGTGCCAGCAGTCCTGGACTAGCCGGGAAAAATGAGCAGTTCTTC. This gives the protein CASSPGLAGKNEQFF.

CDR3 bases: TGTGCCAGCAGCCAGGGAAGCACAGATACGCAGTATTTT. Translating it yields CASSQGSTDTQYF. This chain connects TRBV5-6 to TRBJ2-3; maybe TRBD1 (5 bases). The CDR3 consists of 13 residues. Trimming pared 4 bases from V and 0 bases from J, leaving 6 bases between. Germline CDR1 is SGHDT and CDR2 is YYEEEE.

This clone was observed a handful of times. The V gene is TRBV7-2, the J gene TRBJ2-1, with 12 positions matching TRBD2. The CDR3 extends over 16 amino acids. Germline-derived CDR1 and CDR2 are SGHTA and FQGNSA. V shed 4 bases and J 4 bases; nucleotides not matched to a gene: 5. The CDR3 here is CASSSSGGALYNEQFF. CDR3 DNA: TGTGCCAGCAGCTCTAGCGGGGGGGCCTTATACAATGAGCAGTTCTTC.

The genes are TRBV2 and TRBJ1-3; TRBD1 matches 10 bases. The length of the CDR3 is 16 residues. The V and J ends lost 6 bases and 3 bases, in that order; junction bases with no gene match: 8. The germline CDR1 and CDR2 sequences are SNHLY and FYNNEI. The CDR3 bases are TGTGCCAGCAGACTCCAGACAGGGGGCGGTGGAAACACCATATATTTT. As protein: CASRLQTGGGGNTIYF. The full variable domain, rest sourced from reference TRBV2 and TRBJ1-3, is EPEVTQTPSHQVTQMGQEVILRCVPISNHLYFYWYRQILGQKVEFLVSFYNNEISEKSEIFDDQFSVERPDGSNFTLKIRSTKLEDSAMYFCASRLQTGGGGNTIYFGEGSWLTVV.

The genes are TRBV18 and TRBJ1-4; D is perhaps TRBD1 (5 bases). The CDR3 loop spans 17 amino acids. The V gene lost 0 bases and the J gene lost 0 bases, with 11 bases spanning the gap. Germline CDR1 reads KGHSH; CDR2 reads LQKENI. CDR3 sequence: CASSPPEGTATNEKLFF. The CDR3 region has the DNA TGTGCCAGCTCACCACCCGAGGGGACTGCAACTAATGAAAAACTGTTTTTT.

This chain uses TRBV27 with TRBJ1-2, with 10 positions matching TRBD1. CDR1 and CDR2 (germline): MNHEY, SMNVEV (reference sequence). The V and J ends lost 0 bases and 7 bases, in that order; junction bases with no gene match: 20. CDR3 length: 20 amino acids. The CDR3 here is CASSLSGLSGGQGSHGGYTF. CDR3 sequence (DNA): TGTGCCAGCAGTTTATCTGGGTTATCGGGGGGACAGGGGTCTCACGGTGGCTACACCTTC.

The chain is built from TRBV2 and TRBJ2-1, with 8 bases fitting TRBD1. V was clipped by 5 bases and J by 6 bases; unmatched bases: 6. CDR3 length: 14 amino acids. Germline loops: CDR1 SNHLY, CDR2 FYNNEI. CDR3 in DNA: TGTGCCAGCAGTCCGGGACAGGTCGTCAATGAGCAGTTCTTC. Translated: CASSPGQVVNEQFF.

The genes are TRBV12-3 or TRBV12-4 and TRBJ2-1; D is unresolved. V was cut by 6 bases and J by 9 bases, with 15 bases left in between. The CDR3 is made up of 13 amino acids. The CDR3 region is CASSLPAAREQFF. CDR3 DNA sequence: TGTGCCAGCAGCCTCCCCGCGGCACGTGAGCAGTTCTTC.